This T cell receptor (beta chain) was profiled in a study of cytomegalovirus exposure and HLA in healthy donors. Regarding the study as a whole: Presence/absence analyses took donor sequencing depth as roughly uniform. Rare TCR sequences dominated, though some public TCRs recurred in many donors.

The V and J ends lost 5 bases and 5 bases, in that order; junction bases with no gene match: 18. There are 18 residues in the CDR3. Germline V lookup: CDR1 MGHRA, CDR2 YSYEKL. 60 Vbeta and 13 Jbeta primers were used in PCR. The protocol was immunoSEQ multiplex PCR, while the TCRdb copy is restricted to in-frame clones and leaves out a portion. The table lists approximately 150,000 clones, approximately 82% of them singletons. In regard to this clone: Its target is unknown.

Sequenced input: PBMCs. This clonotype was sampled from a woman aged 55-75 years in good health and CMV-seropositive. The gene calls are TRBV4-1 and TRBJ1-1, with 9 bases fitting TRBD1. The CDR3 spells CASSERTRDRAGGTEAFF. CDR3 DNA sequence: TGCGCCAGCAGCGAACGGACCCGGGACAGGGCAGGGGGAACTGAAGCTTTCTTT.